One TCR beta chain is described in this entry. Its antigen is still unknown. CDR1 and CDR2 from the germline V gene are SGHTA and FQGNSA. CDR3 length: 14 amino acids. This sample is part of a study of T cells expressing NK-cell markers. TCRdb reprocessed the 5' RACE reads and reports one entry per CDR3 protein, with no DNA. This table holds approximately 550,000 distinct CDR3 sequences. Study-level findings and limits: Evidence did not settle whether expanded NKG2C+ T cell clones targeted HCMV.

The source is a man between 18 and 29 years old in good health. The sample was blood T cells: a sorted CD56 or NKG2C T cell subset, CD4+ or CD8+ T cells, or bulk PBMC T cells (not recorded which). V usage is TRBV7-2 and J usage is TRBJ2-7; the D call of TRBD2 rests on TCRdb alone, since no DNA is present to check it. This CDR3 reads CASSTGLLSYEQYF.